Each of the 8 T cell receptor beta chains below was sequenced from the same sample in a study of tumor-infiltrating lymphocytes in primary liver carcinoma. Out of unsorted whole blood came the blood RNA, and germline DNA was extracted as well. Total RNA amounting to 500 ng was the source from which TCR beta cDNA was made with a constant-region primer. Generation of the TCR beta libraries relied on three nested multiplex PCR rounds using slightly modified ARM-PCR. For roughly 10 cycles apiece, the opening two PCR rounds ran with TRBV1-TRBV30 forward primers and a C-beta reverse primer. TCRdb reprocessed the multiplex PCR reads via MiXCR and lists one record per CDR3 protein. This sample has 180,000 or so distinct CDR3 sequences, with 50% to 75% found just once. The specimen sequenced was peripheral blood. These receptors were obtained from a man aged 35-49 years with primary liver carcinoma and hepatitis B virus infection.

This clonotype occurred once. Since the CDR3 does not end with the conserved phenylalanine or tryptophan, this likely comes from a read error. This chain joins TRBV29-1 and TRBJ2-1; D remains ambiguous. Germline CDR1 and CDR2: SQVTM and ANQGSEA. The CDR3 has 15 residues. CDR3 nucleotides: TGCAGCGTGGGTCCTCCTTCCAGCTCCTACGATGAGCAGTTCATC. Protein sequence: CSVGPPSSSYDEQFI.

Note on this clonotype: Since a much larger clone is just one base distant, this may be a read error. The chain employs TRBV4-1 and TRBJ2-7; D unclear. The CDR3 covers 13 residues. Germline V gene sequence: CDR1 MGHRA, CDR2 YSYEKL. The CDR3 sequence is CVSSQEEAFEQYF. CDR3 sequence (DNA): TGCGTCAGCAGCCAAGAAGAGGCGTTTGAGCAGTACTTC.

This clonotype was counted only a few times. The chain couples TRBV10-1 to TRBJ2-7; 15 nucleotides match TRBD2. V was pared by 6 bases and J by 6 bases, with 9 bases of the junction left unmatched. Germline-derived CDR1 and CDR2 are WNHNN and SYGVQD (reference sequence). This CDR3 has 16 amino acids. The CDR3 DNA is TGCGCCAGCAGCCAGGGACTAGCGGGAGGAGCCGCCGAGCAGTACTTC. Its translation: CASSQGLAGGAAEQYF.

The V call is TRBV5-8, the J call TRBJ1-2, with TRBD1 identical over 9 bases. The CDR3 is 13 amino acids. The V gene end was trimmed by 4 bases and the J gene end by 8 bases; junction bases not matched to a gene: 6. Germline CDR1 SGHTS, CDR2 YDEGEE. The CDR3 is CASSLGQGDGYTF. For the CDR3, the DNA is TGTGCCAGCAGCCTGGGACAGGGAGACGGCTACACCTTC.

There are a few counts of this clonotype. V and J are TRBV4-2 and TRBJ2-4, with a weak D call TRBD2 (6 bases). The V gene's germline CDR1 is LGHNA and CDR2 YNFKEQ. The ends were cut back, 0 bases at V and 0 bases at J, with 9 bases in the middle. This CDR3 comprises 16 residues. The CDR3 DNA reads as TGTGCCAGCAGCCAAGAGGGGGGACTAGCCAAAAACATTCAGTACTTC. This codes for CASSQEGGLAKNIQYF.

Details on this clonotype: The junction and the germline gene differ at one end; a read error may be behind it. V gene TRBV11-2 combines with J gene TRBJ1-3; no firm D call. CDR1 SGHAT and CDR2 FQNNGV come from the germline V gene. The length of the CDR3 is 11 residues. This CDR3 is CASSYGSTIYF. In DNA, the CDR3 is TGTGCCAGCAGCTATGGAAGCACCATATATTTT.

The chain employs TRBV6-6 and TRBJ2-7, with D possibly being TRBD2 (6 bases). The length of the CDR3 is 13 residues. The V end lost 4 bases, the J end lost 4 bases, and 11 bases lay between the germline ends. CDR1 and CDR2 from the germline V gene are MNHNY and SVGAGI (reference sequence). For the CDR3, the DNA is TGTGCCAGCAGTTCTCGGGGGAGGTACGAGCAGTACTTC. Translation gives CASSSRGRYEQYF.

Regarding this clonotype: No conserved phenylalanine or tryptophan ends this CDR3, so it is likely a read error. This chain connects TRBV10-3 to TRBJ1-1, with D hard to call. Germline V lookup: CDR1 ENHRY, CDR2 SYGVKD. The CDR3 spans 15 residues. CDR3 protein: CAISDTSGGRERAFS. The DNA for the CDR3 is TGTGCTATCAGTGATACCTCGGGCGGGCGGGAGAGAGCTTTCTCT.